This T cell receptor (beta chain) was captured in a study of human T cells and chemical hapten exposure. Study-level background: Mostly female patients had alopecia areata, totalis or universalis. The study, taken as a whole, reports: Expanded TCRs made up significantly more big CDR3 similarity clusters than controls did.

The time point: patch test 1, 2 weeks after DPC sensitization. Treatment defined: therapeutic diphenylcyclopropenone sensitization with weekly scalp DPC. This clonotype has only a few counts. The antigen is undetermined. Via MiXCR, TCRdb re-called the RACE reads, giving one row per CDR3 protein. The sample lists roughly 100,000 distinct CDR3 sequences, 9.5% to 12% occurring once. The CDR3 has 16 amino acids. Unmatched junction bases numbered 8, after V lost 1 base and J lost 4 bases. Germline V CDR1 and CDR2: MGHRA, YSYEKL. The source material was whole blood, sampled in connection with sensitization to the hapten diphenylcyclopropenone (DPC). The sequence was collected from a woman aged 40 to 49 with alopecia areata. Some clones in this sample may be carry-over from other donors' samples. V usage is TRBV4-1 and J usage is TRBJ1-2; 8 bases match TRBD1. CDR3 nucleotides: TGCGCCAGCAGCCAAGTGGCAGGGGGCTCTCTCTATGGCTACACCTTC. It translates to CASSQVAGGSLYGYTF.